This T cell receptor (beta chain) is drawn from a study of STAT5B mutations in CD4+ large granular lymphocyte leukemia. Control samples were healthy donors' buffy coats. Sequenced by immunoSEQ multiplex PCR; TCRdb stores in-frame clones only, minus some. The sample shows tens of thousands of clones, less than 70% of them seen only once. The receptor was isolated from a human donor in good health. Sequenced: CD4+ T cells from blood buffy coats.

The CDR3 nucleotides are TGTGCCAGCAGTTTGACTAGATACGAGCAGTACTTC. Protein sequence: CASSLTRYEQYF. This sequence joins TRBV28 and TRBJ2-7; TRBD2 is a possible D gene (6 bases). CDR3 length equals 12 residues. Trimming removed 3 bases from V and 4 bases from J, with 7 bases in between. Per germline, CDR1 MDHEN and CDR2 SYDVKM.